This TCR beta chain was recovered during a study of T cell repertoires in cytomegalovirus infection. At the level of the study: Public TCR beta signatures provided an indication of both CMV infection and a matching HLA type.

V was trimmed by 0 bases and J by 4 bases, leaving 7 bases between them. Germline loops: CDR1 MNHEY, CDR2 SVGEGT. This CDR3 region has 13 residues. General study findings and limits: Clonotypes of TCR beta that were HLA-C-restricted and CMV-specific dominated the ex vivo response.

TCRdb reprocessed the reads with MiXCR, giving one entry per CDR3 protein. The sample holds almost 550,000 distinct CDR3 sequences; approximately 15% are singletons and the top ten take roughly a quarter. Turning to this clonotype: Antigen unknown. A much larger clone lies one base from this, so it may be a read error.

The source is a human donor in good health (CMV status not recorded). Some clones in this sample may be carry-over from other donors' samples. Sequencing used CD8+ T cells from PBMCs. This chain links TRBV6-2 or TRBV6-3 with TRBJ2-7; no firm D call. The CDR3 loop reads CASSYSWLYEQYF. The CDR3 coding sequence is TGTGCCAGCAGTTACTCCTGGCTGTACGAGCAGTACTTC.